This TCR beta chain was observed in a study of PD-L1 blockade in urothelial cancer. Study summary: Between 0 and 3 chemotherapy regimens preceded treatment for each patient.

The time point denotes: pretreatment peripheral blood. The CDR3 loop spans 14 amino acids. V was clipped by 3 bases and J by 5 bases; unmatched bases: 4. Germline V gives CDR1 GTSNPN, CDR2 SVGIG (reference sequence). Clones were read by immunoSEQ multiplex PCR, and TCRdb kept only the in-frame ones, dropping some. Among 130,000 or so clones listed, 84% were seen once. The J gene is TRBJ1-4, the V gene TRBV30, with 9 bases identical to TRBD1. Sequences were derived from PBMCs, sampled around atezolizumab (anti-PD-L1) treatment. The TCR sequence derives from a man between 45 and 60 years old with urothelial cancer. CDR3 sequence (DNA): TGTGCCTGGAGGTATGGACAGGGGAATGAAAAACTGTTTTTT. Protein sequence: CAWRYGQGNEKLFF.